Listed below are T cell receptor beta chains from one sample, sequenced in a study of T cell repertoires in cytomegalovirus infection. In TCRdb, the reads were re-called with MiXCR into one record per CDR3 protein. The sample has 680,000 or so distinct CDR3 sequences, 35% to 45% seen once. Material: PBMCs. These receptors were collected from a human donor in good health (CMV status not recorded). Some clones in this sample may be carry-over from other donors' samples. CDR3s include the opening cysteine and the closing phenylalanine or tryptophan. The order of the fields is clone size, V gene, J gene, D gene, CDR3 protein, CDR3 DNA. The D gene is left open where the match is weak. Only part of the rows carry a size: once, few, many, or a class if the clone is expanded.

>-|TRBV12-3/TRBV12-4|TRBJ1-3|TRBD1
CASRDRGQGGNTIYF
TGTGCCAGCAGGGACAGGGGCCAAGGGGGAAACACCATATATTTT
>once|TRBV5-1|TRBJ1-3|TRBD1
CASSPGQGSPSSGNTIYF
TGCGCCAGCAGCCCAGGACAGGGGTCGCCGAGCTCTGGAAACACCATATATTTT
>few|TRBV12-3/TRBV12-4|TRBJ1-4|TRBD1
CASSQTGVSNEKLFF
TGTGCCAGCAGTCAGACAGGGGTCTCTAATGAAAAACTGTTTTTT
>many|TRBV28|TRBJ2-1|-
CASSLALPGSEQFF
TGTGCCAGCAGCCTTGCCCTACCGGGATCCGAGCAGTTCTTC
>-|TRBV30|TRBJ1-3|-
CAWGRVPGTGGNTIYF
TGTGCCTGGGGAAGAGTGCCCGGGACCGGCGGAAACACCATATATTTT
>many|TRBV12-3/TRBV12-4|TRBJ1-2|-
CASSLLQDYGYTF
TGTGCCAGCAGTTTATTGCAGGACTATGGCTACACCTTC
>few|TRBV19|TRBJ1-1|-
CASSIAGGITEAFF
TGTGCCAGTAGTATAGCGGGTGGGATAACTGAAGCTTTCTTT
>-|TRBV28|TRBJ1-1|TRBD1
CASSFGQGVSMNTEAFF
TGTGCCAGCAGTTTCGGACAGGGGGTCTCCATGAACACTGAAGCTTTCTTT
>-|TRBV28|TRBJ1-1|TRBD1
CASSALGQPNTEAFF
TGTGCCAGCAGTGCACTGGGACAGCCGAACACTGAAGCTTTCTTT
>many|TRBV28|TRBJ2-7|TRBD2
CASTLRGGWAEALSYEQYF
TGTGCCAGCACTCTCCGGGGGGGTTGGGCTGAAGCCCTCAGCTACGAGCAGTACTTC
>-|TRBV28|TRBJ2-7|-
CASSLEIGPYAQYF
TGTGCCAGCAGTTTAGAGATAGGCCCCTACGCGCAGTACTTC
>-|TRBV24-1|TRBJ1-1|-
CATRAVGSSEAFF
TGTGCCACCAGGGCGGTAGGCAGCTCTGAAGCTTTCTTT
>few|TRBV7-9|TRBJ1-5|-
CASGPPQPDQPQHF
TGTGCCAGCGGACCCCCCCAGCCAGATCAGCCCCAGCATTTT
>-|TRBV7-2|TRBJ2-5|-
CASSLAVRQQETQYF
TGTGCCAGCAGCTTAGCAGTAAGGCAACAAGAGACCCAGTACTTC
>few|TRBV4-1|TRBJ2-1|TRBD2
CASSQLGLAGGPARYNEQFF
TGCGCCAGCAGCCAATTAGGACTAGCGGGAGGCCCTGCCCGCTACAATGAGCAGTTCTTC
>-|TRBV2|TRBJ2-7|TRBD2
CASSDTSGNYEQYF
TGTGCCAGCAGTGACACTAGCGGGAACTACGAGCAGTACTTC
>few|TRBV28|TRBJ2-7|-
CASSLPAEGNDYEQYF
TGTGCCAGCAGTTTGCCAGCTGAGGGGAACGACTACGAGCAGTACTTC
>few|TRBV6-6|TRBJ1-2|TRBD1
CASSYSDRGDYGYTF
TGTGCCAGCAGTTACTCGGACAGGGGGGACTATGGCTACACCTTC
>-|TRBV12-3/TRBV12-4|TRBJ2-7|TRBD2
CASSLGREDRYEQYF
TGTGCCAGCAGTTTGGGTCGGGAGGACCGTTACGAGCAGTACTTC
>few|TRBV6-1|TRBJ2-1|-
CASSLTTYNEQFF
TGTGCCAGCAGCCTGACAACCTACAATGAGCAGTTCTTC
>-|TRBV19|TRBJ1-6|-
CASSLGAGGTPLHF
TGTGCCAGTAGTTTGGGGGCCGGGGGGACACCCCTCCACTTT
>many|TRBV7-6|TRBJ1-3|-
CASSHVDYGNTIYF
TGTGCCAGCAGTCACGTGGACTACGGAAACACCATATATTTT
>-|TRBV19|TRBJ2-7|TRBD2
CASRRTAGGLYEQYF
TGTGCCAGTAGGAGAACAGCGGGAGGGCTGTACGAGCAGTACTTC
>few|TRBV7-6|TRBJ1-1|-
CASSLQGGANTEAFF
TGTGCCAGCAGCTTACAAGGAGGGGCGAACACTGAAGCTTTCTTT
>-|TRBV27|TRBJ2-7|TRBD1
CASRHQGALRGDEQYF
TGTGCCAGCAGACATCAGGGGGCGCTGAGGGGGGACGAGCAGTACTTC
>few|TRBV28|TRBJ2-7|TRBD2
CASSPRGGPGEQYF
TGTGCCAGCAGCCCGCGGGGGGGCCCGGGCGAGCAGTACTTC
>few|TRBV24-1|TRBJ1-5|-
CATSDFPSDQPQHF
TGTGCCACCAGTGATTTTCCGAGCGACCAGCCCCAGCATTTT
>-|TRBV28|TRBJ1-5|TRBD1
CASSRGRGEQPQHF
TGTGCCAGCAGCAGGGGGAGAGGGGAACAGCCCCAGCATTTT
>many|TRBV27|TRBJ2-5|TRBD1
CASRETGGRETQYF
TGTGCCAGCCGAGAGACAGGGGGCAGGGAGACCCAGTACTTC
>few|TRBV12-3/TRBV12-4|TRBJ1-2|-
CASRQGGNYGYTF
TGTGCCAGCAGGCAGGGCGGAAACTATGGCTACACCTTC
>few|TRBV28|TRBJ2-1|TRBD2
CASSFILAGAGNEQFF
TGTGCCAGCAGTTTCATACTAGCGGGAGCGGGCAATGAGCAGTTCTTC
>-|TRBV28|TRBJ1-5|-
CASQRFRPSPHQPQHF
TGTGCCAGCCAACGCTTCCGACCCAGCCCTCATCAGCCCCAGCATTTT
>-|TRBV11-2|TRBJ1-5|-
CASSLGVGNNQPQHF
TGTGCCAGCAGCTTAGGAGTAGGTAACAATCAGCCCCAGCATTTT
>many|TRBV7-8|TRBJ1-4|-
CASSAGVFEKLFF
TGTGCCAGCAGCGCGGGAGTTTTTGAAAAACTGTTTTTT
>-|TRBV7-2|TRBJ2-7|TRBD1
CASSIFPGQGRHEQYF
TGTGCCAGCAGTATATTCCCGGGACAGGGGAGGCACGAGCAGTACTTC
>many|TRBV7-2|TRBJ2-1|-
CASSDTDWGEQFF
TGTGCCAGCAGCGACACCGATTGGGGTGAGCAGTTCTTC
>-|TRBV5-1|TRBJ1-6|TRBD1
CASSLDYRGYNSPLNF
TGCGCCAGCAGCTTGGATTACAGGGGCTATAATTCACCCCTCAACTTT
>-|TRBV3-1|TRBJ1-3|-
CASSLTGRGGNTIYF
TGTGCCAGCAGCCTCACAGGGCGAGGAGGAAACACCATATATTTT
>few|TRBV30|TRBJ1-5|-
CAWSWGRLANQPQHF
TGTGCCTGGAGTTGGGGAAGATTAGCAAATCAGCCCCAGCATTTT
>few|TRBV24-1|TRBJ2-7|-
CATSDLTETGRGDEQYF
TGTGCCACCAGTGATTTGACGGAGACAGGGAGGGGGGACGAGCAGTACTTC
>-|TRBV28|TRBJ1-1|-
CASSFLGQDEAFF
TGTGCCAGCAGTTTCTTGGGCCAGGATGAAGCTTTCTTT
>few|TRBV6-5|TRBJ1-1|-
CASSYSRVAPEAFF
TGTGCCAGCAGTTACTCACGAGTGGCCCCTGAAGCTTTCTTT
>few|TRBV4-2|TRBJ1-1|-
CASSPLGGTNTEAFF
TGTGCCAGCAGCCCCCTTGGGGGGACGAACACTGAAGCTTTCTTT
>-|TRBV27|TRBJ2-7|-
CASSFGEQYF
TGTGCCAGCAGTTTCGGGGAGCAGTACTTC
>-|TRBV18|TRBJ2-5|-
CASSRQGASETQYF
TGTGCCAGCTCACGACAAGGGGCGTCGGAGACCCAGTACTTC
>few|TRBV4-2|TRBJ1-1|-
CASRRQDQNTEAFF
TGTGCCAGTCGACGACAGGACCAGAACACTGAAGCTTTCTTT
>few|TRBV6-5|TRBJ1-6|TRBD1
CASRRDRGSSPLHF
TGTGCCAGCAGACGGGACAGGGGGAGCTCACCCCTCCACTTT
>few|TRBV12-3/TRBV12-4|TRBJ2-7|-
CASSLDPSSGEQYF
TGTGCCAGCAGTTTAGACCCGTCGTCAGGCGAGCAGTACTTC
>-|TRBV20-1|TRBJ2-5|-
CSAKTLFYDSATGNQETQYF
TGCAGTGCTAAAACCCTGTTCTATGATTCGGCGACTGGTAATCAAGAGACCCAGTACTTC
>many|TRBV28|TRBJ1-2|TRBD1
CASSSALDRDNYGYTF
TGTGCCAGCAGTTCTGCGTTGGACAGGGATAACTATGGCTACACCTTC
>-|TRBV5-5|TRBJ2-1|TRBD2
CASSFRGLAGGGGYEQFF
TGTGCCAGCAGCTTTCGGGGACTAGCGGGAGGGGGTGGTTATGAGCAGTTCTTC
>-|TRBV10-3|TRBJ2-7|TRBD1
CAISVPGGQGSYEQYF
TGTGCCATCAGTGTTCCAGGCGGACAGGGGTCTTACGAGCAGTACTTC
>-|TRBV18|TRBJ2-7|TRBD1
CASSPTGTVEQYF
TGTGCCAGCTCACCAACCGGGACAGTAGAGCAGTACTTC
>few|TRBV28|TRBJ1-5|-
CASSLRGETSQHF
TGTGCCAGCAGTTTAAGGGGGGAGACGTCCCAGCATTTT
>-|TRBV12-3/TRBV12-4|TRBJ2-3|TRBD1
CASRKQGIPDTQYF
TGTGCCAGCAGGAAACAGGGGATTCCAGATACGCAGTATTTT